A single sample is the source of the 18 T cell receptor beta chains below, sequenced in a study of human T cells and chemical hapten exposure. Time point in this sample: patch test 1, 2 weeks after DPC sensitization. Documented treatment: therapeutic diphenylcyclopropenone sensitization with weekly scalp DPC. One entry per CDR3 protein, called by TCRdb with MiXCR from the RACE reads. The table lists about 83,000 distinct CDR3 sequences, roughly 7.6% of them singletons, with roughly 1.4% in the top ten. The sample consisted of whole blood, taken in connection with sensitization to the hapten diphenylcyclopropenone (DPC). These TCRs come from a woman aged 25 to 39 with alopecia areata. Some clones in this sample may be carry-over from other donors' samples.

The sample holds many counts of this clonotype. The genes are TRBV15 and TRBJ1-2; 8 bases map to TRBD1. Per germline, CDR1 LNHNV and CDR2 YYDKDF (reference sequence). V lost 2 bases and J lost 7; bases outside the gene matches: 9. This CDR3 is 15 amino acids long. CDR3 protein: CATSRSDRAVRGYTF. The CDR3 DNA follows: TGTGCCACCAGCAGATCGGACAGGGCTGTCCGTGGCTACACCTTC.

This sequence joins TRBV7-9 and TRBJ2-1; D is perhaps TRBD2 (6 bases). This CDR3 comprises 15 residues. Germline-derived CDR1 and CDR2 are SEHNR and FQNEAQ (reference sequence). The V end lost 2 bases, the J end lost 1 base, and 9 bases lay between the germline ends. CDR3 DNA: TGTGCCAGCAGCTTACCCGGGGGATCCTACAATGAGCAGTTCTTC. This encodes CASSLPGGSYNEQFF.

The sample holds many counts of this clonotype. The chain links TRBV5-1 to TRBJ2-1, with TRBD1 identical over 10 bases. Germline V CDR1 and CDR2: SGHRS, YFSETQ. This CDR3 spans 14 amino acids. V was pared by 4 bases and J by 12 bases, with 10 bases of the junction left unmatched. The CDR3 coding sequence is TGCGCCAGCAGCCGCGGGGACAGGGGAGGAGGGCAGTTCTTC. As protein: CASSRGDRGGGQFF.

Regarding this clonotype: A much larger clone lies a single base off, so this may be a read error. The rearrangement uses TRBV6-5 and TRBJ1-2; a weak D match, TRBD1 (5 bases). Per the germline V gene, CDR1 is MNHEY and CDR2 is SVGAGI. Trimming cost V 0 bases and J 6 bases, with 14 bases left between them. The CDR3 is made up of 15 amino acids. For the CDR3, the DNA is TGTGCCAGCAGTTACTCTTCAGACAGCAACGATGGCTACACCTTC. Its protein is CASSYSSDSNDGYTF.

This clonotype came up a few times. The V call is TRBV3-1, the J call TRBJ1-1; tentatively, D is TRBD1 (5 bases). CDR3 length equals 12 residues. Trimming removed 2 bases at V and 6 bases at J, with 7 bases between. CDR1 and CDR2 from the germline V gene are LGHDT and YNNKEL (reference sequence). As DNA, the CDR3 is TGTGCCAGCAGCCAAAGCAGGGCTGAAGCTTTCTTT. The encoded protein is CASSQSRAEAFF.

CDR3 nucleotide sequence: TGTGCCAGCAGTCCCCTAGGACAGGGCGACTATGGCTACACCTTC. Protein sequence: CASSPLGQGDYGYTF. This chain connects TRBV27 to TRBJ1-2; 8 bases are a match to TRBD1. V lost 5 bases to trimming and J lost 3 bases; unmatched junction nucleotides: 8. This CDR3 spans 15 amino acids. Germline V gives CDR1 MNHEY, CDR2 SMNVEV (reference sequence).

This clonotype was observed at least ten times. The CDR3 DNA reads TGCGCCAGCAGCGGGGCTCTGGGGTCCACAGATACGCAGTATTTT. Its protein product is CASSGALGSTDTQYF. This chain connects TRBV5-1 to TRBJ2-3, with D possibly matching TRBD1 (5 bases). CDR3 length: 15 amino acids. Between the trimmed V and J ends, which lost 4 bases and 2 bases, there was a span of 14 bases. The germline gives CDR1 SGHRS, CDR2 YFSETQ. Combining the CDR3 with reference TRBV5-1 and TRBJ2-3 gives the whole variable domain KAGVTQTPRYLIKTRGQQVTLSCSPISGHRSVSWYQQTPGQGLQFLFEYFSETQRNKGNFPGRFSGRQFSNSRSEMNVSTLELGDSALYLCASSGALGSTDTQYFGPGTRLTVL.

The chain combines TRBV5-1 with TRBJ2-1; 9 bases map to TRBD2. CDR1 is SGHRS, CDR2 YFSETQ, per germline. This CDR3 region has 14 residues. V trimming: 4 bases; J trimming: 5 bases; junction bases outside the gene matches: 4. The CDR3 is CASSGGGAHNEQFF. CDR3 nucleotide sequence: TGCGCCAGCAGCGGCGGGGGGGCCCACAATGAGCAGTTCTTC.

This clonotype was observed a handful of times. The V and J genes are TRBV6-6 and TRBJ1-6; 9 bases fit TRBD1. This CDR3 is 16 amino acids long. Germline CDR1 is MNHNY and CDR2 is SVGAGI (reference sequence). V was pared by 5 bases and J by 5 bases, with 7 bases of the junction left unmatched. CDR3 DNA: TGTGCCAGCAGTCCAAGGACAGGGGCCGATAATTCACCCCTCCACTTT. Its translation is CASSPRTGADNSPLHF.

Only a few counts were recorded for this clonotype. The gene calls are TRBV5-4 and TRBJ1-1; D is ambiguous. The CDR3 loop spans 14 amino acids. The V gene lost 4 bases and the J gene lost 3 bases, with 13 bases spanning the gap. Germline-derived CDR1 and CDR2 are SGHNT and YYREEE (reference sequence). CDR3 in DNA: TGTGCCAGCAGCGCCCGTCTTGAGTACACTGAAGCTTTCTTT. Translation: CASSARLEYTEAFF. Filled out from reference TRBV5-4 and TRBJ1-1, the complete variable domain reads ETGVTQSPTHLIKTRGQQVTLRCSSQSGHNTVSWYQQALGQGPQFIFQYYREEENGRGNFPPRFSGLQFPNYSSELNVNALELDDSALYLCASSARLEYTEAFFGQGTRLTVV.

The DNA of the CDR3 is TGCGCCAGCAGCCTAGGAGAATTCAGGGGGCGAATCTATGGCTACACCTTC. Protein product: CASSLGEFRGRIYGYTF. The genes are TRBV4-1 and TRBJ1-2, with 8 bases matching TRBD1. The CDR3 contains 17 residues. In germline, CDR1 is MGHRA, CDR2 YSYEKL. V shed 4 bases, J shed 4 bases, and the junction held 14 bases outside the gene matches.

This clonotype turned up a few times. J is TRBJ2-5 and V is TRBV5-1; TRBD1 matches at 7 bases. This CDR3 comprises 14 residues. The V segment lost 7 bases and the J segment 4 bases; nucleotides outside the gene matches: 10. From germline, CDR1 is SGHRS and CDR2 YFSETQ. The CDR3 nucleotides are TGCGCCAGCGCTTCAAGACAGGGTAGAGAGACCCAGTACTTC. It yields the protein CASASRQGRETQYF.

This clonotype was found many times. The chain recombines TRBV3-1 with TRBJ2-7; D may correspond to TRBD1 or TRBD2 (5 bases each). The CDR3 is 14 amino acids. Germline values: CDR1 LGHDT, CDR2 YNNKEL (reference sequence). V lost 3 bases, J lost 3 bases, and 12 bases lay in between. CDR3 sequence (DNA): TGTGCCAGCAGCCACACGGGACGCGGCTACGAGCAGTACTTC. Its translation: CASSHTGRGYEQYF.

The J gene is TRBJ1-1, the V gene TRBV12-3 or TRBV12-4; D remains unclear. Trimming removed 7 bases at V and 0 bases at J, with 12 bases between. The CDR3 consists of 14 residues. In nucleotides, the CDR3 is TGTGCCAGCAAAGGGTACAGCTTGAACACTGAAGCTTTCTTT. This encodes CASKGYSLNTEAFF.

This clonotype was recorded at least ten times. The chain is built from TRBV3-1 and TRBJ2-3; maybe TRBD2 (5 bases). The CDR3 length is 13 residues. From germline, CDR1 is LGHDT and CDR2 YNNKEL (reference sequence). Trimming removed 2 bases from V and 9 bases from J, with 12 bases in between. The CDR3 protein is CASSQTRTETQYF. The CDR3 DNA follows: TGTGCCAGCAGCCAAACTAGAACCGAGACGCAGTATTTT.

This clonotype was recorded many times. This sequence joins TRBV27 and TRBJ2-5, with no clear D. From germline, CDR1 is MNHEY and CDR2 SMNVEV (reference sequence). The CDR3 extends over 11 amino acids. Between the trimmed V and J ends, which lost 3 bases and 4 bases, there was a span of 3 bases. This chain's CDR3 is CASSFLETQYF. Here the CDR3 DNA reads TGTGCCAGCAGTTTTCTAGAGACCCAGTACTTC.

The chain joins TRBV20-1 to TRBJ1-4; TRBD1 is a possible D gene (5 bases). Germline CDR1 and CDR2: DFQATT and SNEGSKA (reference sequence). The CDR3 is 16 residues long. The V end lost 2 bases, the J end lost 3 bases, and 16 bases lay between the germline ends. The CDR3 DNA follows: TGCAGTGCTAGACATGGTCCGGGGGGTGCTAATGAAAAACTGTTTTTT. It codes for CSARHGPGGANEKLFF.

The chain links TRBV7-6 to TRBJ2-1; no clear D. V lost 3 bases to trimming and J lost 5 bases, with 8 bases between them. Looked up from germline, CDR1 is SGHVS and CDR2 is FNYEAQ. The CDR3 loop spans 13 amino acids. The CDR3 DNA sequence: TGTGCCAGCAGCTTCCGGCGGAACAATGAGCAGTTCTTC. This encodes CASSFRRNNEQFF.